This TCR beta chain was identified in a study of T cell repertoires in cytomegalovirus infection. The CDR3 length is 14 residues. Looked up from germline, CDR1 is MNHEY and CDR2 is SMNVEV (reference sequence). Trimming removed 8 bases from V and 1 base from J; junction bases left unmatched: 6. About this clonotype itself: Its antigen is unidentified.

TCRdb ran MiXCR on the reads and lists one entry per CDR3 protein. The sample includes about 770,000 distinct CDR3 sequences, almost 30% of them seen just once. Sequences were derived from cultured CD8+ T cells from PBMCs, sampled from culture after CMV antigen stimulation. The sequence derives from a human donor in good health (CMV status not recorded). Some clones in this sample may be carry-over from other donors' samples. The rearrangement joins TRBV27 to TRBJ2-3; TRBD1 matches 7 bases. CDR3 nucleotides: TGTGCCAGCCAGGGGGAGATGGGCACAGATACGCAGTATTTT. Its translation: CASQGEMGTDTQYF.